This T cell receptor (beta chain) was captured in a study of identical twins (dated by TCRdb to about 2016). About the investigation overall: TCR alpha and beta repertoires from monozygotic twins, unrelated adults of various ages and cord blood were deep-sequenced to test whether fetal clonotypes persist. To rule out contamination, replicate twin experiments were performed at different times with different library preparation protocols. What the study reported, not specific to this receptor: Abundant cord blood beta clonotypes carried fewer insertions; young adult naive repertoires showed a weaker similar trend, while memory repertoires showed none. Compared with coincidental sharing between unrelated individuals, out-of-frame TCR alpha sequences shared between twins showed an excess of sequences with low generation probability. Zero-insertion analyses could be partly confounded by invariant T cells such as MAIT and iNKT, although diverse VJ usage argued against such confounding for most clonotypes. Excess twin sharing in beta out-of-frame sequences was weaker because fewer shared sequences lowered the signal-to-noise ratio. In monozygotic twins, recombination models systematically underestimated out-of-frame TCR alpha sharing, but the models matched the sharing seen between unrelated individuals. Because the same donors could not be followed over many years, the conclusions depended on cross-sectional statistical analysis.

Libraries were built with 5' RACE. Reads for this sample came from an Illumina HiSeq 2000. A universal primer binding site was introduced by template switching, and a unique molecular identifier was present in the final cDNA, enabling accurate counting of TCR cDNA molecules. Specific primers in the conserved constant-segment region were used to synthesize first-strand cDNA for the TCR alpha and beta chains. To control for contamination, every cDNA library was double barcoded, receiving both a SMART-Mk sample barcode and Illumina barcodes. TruSeq adapter sequences and Illumina sample barcodes were added in two successive PCR steps. Sequencing of the TCR alpha and beta cDNA libraries was done on the Illumina HiSeq platform using custom primers. From the authors' description of their analysis: Raw reads were processed with MiGEC to extract unique molecular identifiers, and MiXCR was used to determine CDR3 positions. Recombination models were inferred per individual with the repgenHMM and IGoR tools using an EM algorithm. Shared clonotypes were analyzed with the tcR package in R, and sharing was normalized by the product of cloneset sizes. To study raw recombination free of thymic and clonal selection effects, out-of-frame nonproductive sequences were analyzed. TCRdb reprocessing: public reads trimmed at Q25 with fastp, clones called with MiXCR, in-frame beta chains kept. Each entry is one CDR3 protein sequence, shown with its most common DNA and genes. The V and J calls come from TCRdb's annotation, not from the publication. Here the sample has some 260,000 distinct CDR3 sequences; more than 13% occur a single time. Clones ranked in the top ten supply approximately 8.2% of the sample.

Every donor was a healthy Caucasian. Miltenyi CD45RO+ enrichment and human naive T-cell isolation kits were used to isolate memory (CD45RO+) and naive T cells from PBMC. With regard to this clonotype: It lacks a known antigen. Base-call qualities are not available, and no considerably larger clone is one nucleotide away.

Trimming at the junction amounts to 1 base on V and 8 bases on J, and the germline ends lie 6 bases apart. The germline V gene (reference sequence) specifies SEHNR as CDR1 and FQNEAQ as CDR2. Reading from cysteine to phenylalanine, the CDR3 counts 12 amino acids. Only the CDR3 region is kept as DNA, spanning 36 bases read in frame from base 1. The TCR sequence derives from a woman between 18 and 29 years old in good health. The chain is made from TRBV7-9 and TRBJ2-1; the D gene cannot be resolved reliably. The specimen was memory (CD45RO+) T cells sorted from blood. This specimen's cell subset or site label, interpreted: CD45RO+ enriched T cells. Read as DNA, the sequence is TGTGCCAGCAGCTTAGAATCGCATGAGCAGTTCTTC. Translated, this is CASSLESHEQFF.